The rows below give T cell receptor beta chains drawn from one sample of a study of T cell repertoires in cytomegalovirus infection. TCRdb used MiXCR to reprocess the reads, holding one entry per CDR3 protein. The table records about 920,000 distinct CDR3 sequences, approximately 31% of them present only once. The antigens these receptors bind are not known. The specimen comprised cultured CD8+ T cells from PBMCs, sampled from culture after CMV antigen stimulation. The receptors derive from a human donor in good health (CMV status not recorded). Some clones in this sample may be carry-over from other donors' samples. The CDR3 runs from the conserved cysteine through the conserved F or W. The order of the fields is V gene, CDR3 length, D gene, clone size, J gene, CDR3 DNA, CDR3 protein. A D gene is named only where the DNA matches it firmly. Clone size, where shown, is once, few, many, or a class for clones that have expanded.

>TRBV20-1|14|-|-|TRBJ2-5
TGCAGTGCTGTGGGACAAGACGTGATAGCTTTCCAGTACTTC
CSAVGQDVIAFQYF
>TRBV3-1|12|TRBD1|once|TRBJ1-1
TGTGCCAGCAGCCATGGGACAGGGTATACTTTCTTT
CASSHGTGYTFF
>TRBV10-3|15|TRBD1|-|TRBJ2-1
TGTGCCATCAGGGGCACGGGACAGGGACACAAGGGGCAGTTCTTC
CAIRGTGQGHKGQFF
>TRBV3-1|17|-|once|TRBJ1-2
TGTGCCAGCAGCCAGGGGGCACGGAACCGATTTTCTTATGGCTACACCTTC
CASSQGARNRFSYGYTF
>TRBV28|15|-|few|TRBJ1-2
TGTGCCAGCAGCCCGTTAGGGGGGGCGATCTATGGCTACACCTTC
CASSPLGGAIYGYTF
>TRBV28|12|-|-|TRBJ2-5
TGTGCCAGCAACGACCCGACCGAGACCCAGTACTTC
CASNDPTETQYF
>TRBV11-2|15|TRBD2|many|TRBJ2-3
TGTGCCAGCAGCTTATCAGCGGGGGGCACAGATACGCAGTATTTT
CASSLSAGGTDTQYF
>TRBV27|16|-|-|TRBJ2-5
TGTGCCAGCAGTTTAAGACGGGGAACCGGAGGAGAGACCCAGTACTTC
CASSLRRGTGGETQYF
>TRBV7-9|15|TRBD1|-|TRBJ2-7
TGTGCCAGCAGCCTCCGGGACAGGGACCCCTACGAGCAGTACTTC
CASSLRDRDPYEQYF
>TRBV7-7|11|-|many|TRBJ2-5
TGTGCTAGCAGCTATAGGGGGGCCCAGTACTTC
CASSYRGAQYF
>TRBV5-1|15|-|few|TRBJ1-1
TGCGCCAGCAGCTCCGGGGATCTGGATCCGCGGCGAGCTTTCTTT
CASSSGDLDPRRAFF
>TRBV19|14|-|few|TRBJ2-1
TGTGCCAGTAGTATAGGGGGATTCGGGGATGAGCAGTTCTTC
CASSIGGFGDEQFF
>TRBV27|16|TRBD2|few|TRBJ2-3
TGTGCCAGCAGTTTACCGACTAGCGGGGGGGCAGATACGCAGTATTTT
CASSLPTSGGADTQYF
>TRBV7-9|16|TRBD2|many|TRBJ2-1
TGTGCCAGCAGCCTCCGGACTAGCGGGGGGTATAATGAGCAGTTCTTC
CASSLRTSGGYNEQFF
>TRBV7-6|16|-|-|TRBJ1-1
TGTGCCAGCAGCTATAGCCCGGATGGGACAACCACTGAAGCTTTCTTT
CASSYSPDGTTTEAFF
>TRBV6-2/TRBV6-3|16|TRBD2|-|TRBJ2-1
TGTGCCAGCAGTTCCCGGAGCGGGGGGTATACCCACGAGCAGTTCTTC
CASSSRSGGYTHEQFF
>TRBV5-4|16|-|many|TRBJ2-2
TGTGCCAGCAGCTTGGCAGGTTTAGCGAACACCGGGGAGCTGTTTTTT
CASSLAGLANTGELFF
>TRBV9|17|-|-|TRBJ2-1
TGTGCCAGCAGCGTAGGCCCTGGAGGGAGCTCCTACAATGAGCAGTTCTTC
CASSVGPGGSSYNEQFF
>TRBV7-6|16|TRBD1|few|TRBJ2-7
TGTGCCAGCAGCCCCACCGGGACAGGGACCCTCTACGAGCAGTACTTC
CASSPTGTGTLYEQYF
>TRBV7-6|16|-|many|TRBJ2-7
TGTGCCAGCAGCTTAGCAGGGGGTTTGATGTCCTACGAGCAGTACTTC
CASSLAGGLMSYEQYF
>TRBV10-3|16|TRBD2|-|TRBJ2-1
TGTGCCATCAGTGAAAAGCGGGGGGGCCTCGACAATGAGCAGTTCTTC
CAISEKRGGLDNEQFF
>TRBV5-6|12|-|-|TRBJ2-7
TGTGCCAGCAGCTCCCACCGGTCGGAGCAGTACTTC
CASSSHRSEQYF
>TRBV7-6|15|-|-|TRBJ2-5
TGTGCCAGCAGCCCCGTAGGCAGAGACCAAGAGACCCAGTACTTC
CASSPVGRDQETQYF
>TRBV4-3|16|-|-|TRBJ2-3
TGCGCCGGCAGCCAAGATGGAACGGATGAGACAGATACGCAGTATTTT
CAGSQDGTDETDTQYF
>TRBV7-7|15|TRBD2|few|TRBJ2-1
TGTGCTAGCAGCAGGACTAGCGAGAAATTCAATGAGCAGTTCTTC
CASSRTSEKFNEQFF
>TRBV7-9|16|-|-|TRBJ1-5
TGTGCCAGCAGCCCCACTTCCTTAGGGGGCAATCAGCCCCAGCATTTT
CASSPTSLGGNQPQHF
>TRBV5-4|14|-|-|TRBJ1-4
TGTGCCAGCAGCCTGGCCCCGGGGGGTGAAAAACTGTTTTTT
CASSLAPGGEKLFF
>TRBV5-1|12|-|-|TRBJ2-5
TGCGCCAGCAGCCACGACAGTGAGACCCAGTACTTC
CASSHDSETQYF
>TRBV7-6|14|TRBD1|-|TRBJ2-5
TGTGCCAGCAGCGATGACAGGGGTACCGAGACCCAGTACTTC
CASSDDRGTETQYF
>TRBV5-5|15|TRBD2|few|TRBJ2-1
TGTGCCAGCAGGTCCACTAGCGGGGGTTACAATGAGCAGTTCTTC
CASRSTSGGYNEQFF
>TRBV4-2|13|-|few|TRBJ2-5
TGTGCCAGCCGCGGCGGGGGCTGGGAGACCCAGTACTTC
CASRGGGWETQYF
>TRBV29-1|13|TRBD1|few|TRBJ1-2
TGCAGCGCCGAGGGGGCAGGGGACTATGGCTACACCTTC
CSAEGAGDYGYTF
>TRBV5-5|13|-|-|TRBJ2-7
TGTGCCAGCAGAGTGGCGGGAACCGTCGAGCAGTACTTC
CASRVAGTVEQYF
>TRBV7-8|14|-|many|TRBJ1-4
TGTGCCAGCAGCCTACAGACCCCTAATGAAAAACTGTTTTTT
CASSLQTPNEKLFF
>TRBV16|15|TRBD1|-|TRBJ2-1
TGTGCCAGCAGCCAGCGACAGGGGTACCTCGATGAGCAGTTCTTC
CASSQRQGYLDEQFF
>TRBV14|15|-|-|TRBJ2-1
TGTGCCAGCAGCCACCCCTTAAGCGAGCCGGATGAGCAGTTCTTC
CASSHPLSEPDEQFF
>TRBV29-1|11|-|-|TRBJ1-2
TGCAGCGTTGCTCGGGGGCTTGGCTACACCTTC
CSVARGLGYTF
>TRBV25-1|16|-|-|TRBJ1-1
TGTGCCAGCAGTGAAGGGGGAGGGAAATGGGACACTGAAGCTTTCTTT
CASSEGGGKWDTEAFF
>TRBV12-3/TRBV12-4|14|TRBD1|-|TRBJ1-5
TGTGCCAGCAGTTCTGACAGGGGTATTCAGCCCCAGCATTTT
CASSSDRGIQPQHF
>TRBV7-2|14|-|-|TRBJ1-5
TGTGCCAGCAGCCCCGGTTCTCGCAATCAGCCCCAGCATTTT
CASSPGSRNQPQHF
>TRBV6-1|11|-|few|TRBJ1-1
TGTGCCAGCGGGGGGCTAGCTGAAGCTTTCTTT
CASGGLAEAFF
>TRBV7-9|14|-|-|TRBJ2-7
TGTGCCAGCAGCCCCGGGGGCTTCGCCTACGAGCAGTACTTC
CASSPGGFAYEQYF